The 13 T cell receptor beta chains listed next were all sequenced from one sample in a study of T cells expressing NK-cell markers. TCRdb derives one entry per CDR3 protein from the 5' RACE reads, leaving out DNA. The ten top clones account for under 1.5%, within a sample of about 460,000 distinct CDR3 sequences. What was sequenced was blood T cells: a sorted CD56 or NKG2C T cell subset, CD4+ or CD8+ T cells, or bulk PBMC T cells (not recorded which). The source is a woman between 45 and 60 years old in good health.

The chain recombines TRBV12-3 or TRBV12-4 with TRBJ1-4; checking the TCRdb D call of TRBD1 is not possible without DNA. The CDR3 spans 14 residues. CDR3 amino acids: CASSPDRGLEKLFF.

CDR3: CASSQEGQIYQPQHF. The V call is TRBV4-1, the J call TRBJ1-5; checking the TCRdb D call of TRBD1 is not possible without DNA. This CDR3 is built from 15 residues. The germline gives CDR1 MGHRA, CDR2 YSYEKL.

V is TRBV2 and J is TRBJ2-7. Germline V gene sequence: CDR1 SNHLY, CDR2 FYNNEI. The CDR3 is made up of 13 amino acids. The CDR3 spells CASSIRPDYEQYF.

V and J are TRBV3-1 and TRBJ2-7; the D call of TRBD2 rests on TCRdb alone, since no DNA is present to check it. Germline-derived CDR1 and CDR2 are LGHDT and YNNKEL (reference sequence). This CDR3 region has 14 residues. CDR3 region: CASRESGRATEQYF.

The gene calls are TRBV12-3 or TRBV12-4 and TRBJ1-1. This CDR3 spans 15 amino acids. CDR3 region: CASSSFRGLNTEAFF.

This rearrangement joins TRBV23-1 to TRBJ2-7; TCRdb outputs TRBD2, but without DNA this stays unchecked. TRBV23-1 falls under the ORF class, with uncertain function. This CDR3 contains 12 residues. CDR3 loop: CASSHREDEQYF.

The genes are TRBV14 and TRBJ2-2. The V gene's germline CDR1 is SGHDN and CDR2 FVKESK. The CDR3 runs to 14 residues. The chain's CDR3 is CASSLIHPTGELFF.

The chain joins TRBV20-1 to TRBJ2-1; the D call of TRBD2 rests on TCRdb alone, since no DNA is present to check it. Germline CDR1 is DFQATT and CDR2 is SNEGSKA (reference sequence). The CDR3 has 15 amino acids. CDR3: CSARRLVGIYNEQFF.

The CDR3 protein is CASSRQGTSEAFF. The rearrangement joins TRBV3-1 to TRBJ1-1; TCRdb proposes TRBD1, but this gene call is untestable without DNA. The length of the CDR3 is 13 residues. The V gene's germline CDR1 is LGHDT and CDR2 YNNKEL (reference sequence).

The chain carries TRBV20-1 and TRBJ1-1. The germline V gene encodes CDR1 DFQATT and CDR2 SNEGSKA (reference sequence). The CDR3 covers 13 residues. CDR3 residues: CSARDEGSTEAFF.

The CDR3 region is CASRTGVGVREGLRHNEQFF. The V gene is TRBV5-1, the J gene TRBJ2-1; without DNA, the TCRdb call of TRBD2 cannot be checked. The germline gives CDR1 SGHRS, CDR2 YFSETQ. The CDR3 covers 20 residues.

V usage is TRBV24-1 and J usage is TRBJ2-1; there is no DNA to check the TCRdb D call of TRBD1. From germline, CDR1 is KGHDR and CDR2 SFDVKD. The CDR3 length is 17 residues. The CDR3 region is CATSDFRGQGPYNEQFF.

The chain carries TRBV12-3 or TRBV12-4 and TRBJ2-3. This CDR3 has 12 residues. The CDR3 is CASSATGDTQYF.